The entry below describes one T cell receptor beta chain. Antigen unknown. This CDR3 is built from 16 residues. Germline V CDR1 and CDR2: SGHTA, FQGTGA. The V gene end was trimmed by 5 bases and the J gene end by 7 bases; junction bases not matched to a gene: 13. The sample belongs to a study of T cell responses to AZD1222 COVID-19 vaccine. Whole-study findings and limits: Spike-specific TCR breadth and depth grew following two AZD1222 doses. Spike was spanned by vaccine-associated CD4 TCRs, with dominance at 160-218 and 743-854.

The data were produced by immunoSEQ multiplex PCR, yet TCRdb's version contains in-frame clones alone and is incomplete. Its clone listing holds over 130,000 clones. The receptor was derived from an adult in good health. The sample was peripheral blood. This chain uses TRBV7-3 with TRBJ2-5; 10 nucleotides match TRBD2. Here the CDR3 reads CASSASLAGAPGTQYF. CDR3 coding DNA: TGTGCCAGCAGCGCGTCTCTAGCGGGGGCACCAGGGACCCAGTACTTC.